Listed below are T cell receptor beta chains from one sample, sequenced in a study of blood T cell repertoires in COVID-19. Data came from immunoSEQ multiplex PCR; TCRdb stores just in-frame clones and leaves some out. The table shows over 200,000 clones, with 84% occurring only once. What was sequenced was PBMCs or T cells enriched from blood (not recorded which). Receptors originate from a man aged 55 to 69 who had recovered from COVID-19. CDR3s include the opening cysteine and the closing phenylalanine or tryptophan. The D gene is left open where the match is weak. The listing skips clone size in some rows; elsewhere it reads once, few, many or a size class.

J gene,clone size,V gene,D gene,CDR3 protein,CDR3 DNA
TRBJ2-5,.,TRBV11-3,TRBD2,CASSLAGGGETQYF,TGTGCCAGCAGCCTAGCGGGGGGTGGGGAGACCCAGTACTTC
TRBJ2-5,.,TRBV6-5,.,CASIRKETQYF,TGTGCCAGCATTAGAAAAGAGACCCAGTACTTC
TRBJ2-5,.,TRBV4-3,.,CASSQDVVRETQYF,TGCGCCAGCAGCCAAGACGTGGTGCGAGAGACCCAGTACTTC
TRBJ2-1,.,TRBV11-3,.,CASSLVASNEQFF,TGTGCCAGCAGCTTGGTTGCGTCCAATGAGCAGTTCTTC
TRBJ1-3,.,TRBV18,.,CASSQSSGNTIYF,TGTGCCAGCTCTCAGTCCTCTGGAAACACCATATATTTT
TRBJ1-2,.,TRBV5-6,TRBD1,CASSSDRGQIFFGYTF,TGTGCCAGCAGCTCGGACAGGGGCCAGATTTTTTTTGGCTACACCTTC
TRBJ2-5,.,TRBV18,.,CASSPTTQETQYF,TGTGCCAGCTCACCAACCACACAAGAGACCCAGTACTTC
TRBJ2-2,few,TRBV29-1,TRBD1,CSVSGTGDTGELFF,TGCAGCGTATCCGGGACAGGTGACACCGGGGAGCTGTTTTTT
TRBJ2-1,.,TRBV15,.,CATSRGMTEDEQFF,TGTGCCACCAGCAGAGGGATGACGGAGGATGAGCAGTTCTTC
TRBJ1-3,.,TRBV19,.,CASRSGNSGNTIYF,TGTGCCAGTAGGAGCGGAAACTCTGGAAACACCATATATTTT
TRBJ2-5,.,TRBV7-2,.,CASKPTGSVQETQYF,TGTGCCAGCAAACCAACAGGGTCCGTACAAGAGACCCAGTACTTC
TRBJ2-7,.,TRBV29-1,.,CSVEFRYEQYF,TGCAGCGTTGAGTTCCGCTACGAGCAGTACTTC
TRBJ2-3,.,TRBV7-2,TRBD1,CASSFSTGDRRNTQYF,TGTGCCAGCAGCTTCTCCACGGGGGACAGGAGGAATACGCAGTATTTT
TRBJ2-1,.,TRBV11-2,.,CASTTGGYEQFF,TGTGCCAGCACCACAGGTGGGTATGAGCAGTTCTTC
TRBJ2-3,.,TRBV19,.,CASRVAGRTDTQYF,TGTGCCAGTAGGGTCGCGGGTAGGACAGATACGCAGTATTTT
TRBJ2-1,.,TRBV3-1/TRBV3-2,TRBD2,CASSQRLAGYNEQFF,TGTGCCAGCAGCCAACGCCTAGCGGGGTACAATGAGCAGTTCTTC
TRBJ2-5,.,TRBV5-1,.,CASSKGGQQQETQYF,TGCGCCAGCAGCAAAGGAGGACAGCAGCAAGAGACCCAGTACTTC
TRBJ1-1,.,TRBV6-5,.,CATTPLDEAFF,TGTGCCACCACCCCGTTAGATGAAGCTTTCTTT
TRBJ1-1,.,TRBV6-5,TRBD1,CASRPTGRDTEAFF,TGTGCCAGCAGACCGACAGGGAGAGACACTGAAGCTTTCTTT
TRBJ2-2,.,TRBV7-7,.,CASSLDRPDGELFF,TGTGCTAGCAGCTTAGACAGGCCGGACGGGGAGCTGTTTTTT
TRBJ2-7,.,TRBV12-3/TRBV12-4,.,CASSFLYEQYF,TGTGCCAGCAGTTTTCTTTACGAGCAGTACTTC
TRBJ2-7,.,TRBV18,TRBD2,CASSPPGLQAQTYEQYF,TGTGCCAGCTCACCACCGGGACTACAGGCGCAAACCTACGAGCAGTACTTC
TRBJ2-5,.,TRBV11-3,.,CASSLGFLRGRQETQYF,TGTGCCAGCAGCTTAGGCTTTTTGCGGGGGCGTCAAGAGACCCAGTACTTC
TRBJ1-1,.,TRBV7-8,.,CASSLGRGSNTEAFF,TGTGCCAGCAGCTTAGGAAGGGGGTCGAACACTGAAGCTTTCTTT
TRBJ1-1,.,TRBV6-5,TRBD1,CASSSSGTETEAFF,TGTGCCAGCAGTTCCTCCGGGACAGAAACTGAAGCTTTCTTT
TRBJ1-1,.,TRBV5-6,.,CASSLYPGGMRINTEAFF,TGTGCCAGCAGCTTGTATCCGGGGGGAATGAGGATAAACACTGAAGCTTTCTTT
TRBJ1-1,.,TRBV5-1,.,CASSLQGLGTEAFF,TGCGCCAGCAGCTTGCAGGGATTGGGGACTGAAGCTTTCTTT
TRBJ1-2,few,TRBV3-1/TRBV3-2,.,CASSQDVAVSYGYTF,TGTGCCAGCAGCCAAGATGTAGCAGTATCCTATGGCTACACCTTC
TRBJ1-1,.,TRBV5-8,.,CASSLPLEAFF,TGTGCCAGCAGCTTGCCCCTTGAAGCTTTCTTT
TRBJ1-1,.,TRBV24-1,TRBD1,CATRGQGARDTEAFF,TGTGCCACCAGGGGACAGGGGGCAAGGGACACTGAAGCTTTCTTT
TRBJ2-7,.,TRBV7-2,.,CASSLDSSSYEQYF,TGTGCCAGCAGCTTAGATAGTAGCTCCTACGAGCAGTACTTC
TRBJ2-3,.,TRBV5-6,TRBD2,CASSLMSSAGGLTDTQYF,TGTGCCAGCAGCTTGATGTCCTCAGCGGGGGGGCTTACAGATACGCAGTATTTT
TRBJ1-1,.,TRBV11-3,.,CASSLEGQMNTEAFF,TGTGCCAGCAGCTTGGAGGGCCAAATGAACACTGAAGCTTTCTTT
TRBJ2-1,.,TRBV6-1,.,CASSDPPVGHNEQFF,TGTGCCAGCAGTGACCCCCCGGTGGGCCACAATGAGCAGTTCTTC
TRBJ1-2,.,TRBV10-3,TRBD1,CAISESPGDRGRRFGYTF,TGTGCCATCAGTGAGTCGCCGGGGGACAGGGGGCGTCGGTTTGGCTACACCTTC
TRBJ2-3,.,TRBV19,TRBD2,CASSIAGGPTDTQYF,TGTGCCAGTAGTATCGCGGGGGGACCCACAGATACGCAGTATTTT
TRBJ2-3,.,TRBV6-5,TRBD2,CASSLAGGADTQYF,TGTGCCAGCAGTTTAGCGGGGGGCGCAGATACGCAGTATTTT
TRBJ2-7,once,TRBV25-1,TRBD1,CASSAFRGQGYEQYF,TGTGCCAGCAGTGCCTTTCGTGGACAGGGCTACGAGCAGTACTTC
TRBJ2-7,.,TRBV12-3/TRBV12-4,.,CASTRNPGNEQYF,TGTGCCAGCACCCGAAATCCGGGGAACGAGCAGTACTTC
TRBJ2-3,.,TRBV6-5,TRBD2,CASRTGTSGVDTQYF,TGTGCCAGCAGGACCGGGACTAGCGGGGTTGATACGCAGTATTTT
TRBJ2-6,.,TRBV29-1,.,CSALQSSGANVLTF,TGCAGCGCCCTACAGAGCTCTGGGGCCAACGTCCTGACTTTC